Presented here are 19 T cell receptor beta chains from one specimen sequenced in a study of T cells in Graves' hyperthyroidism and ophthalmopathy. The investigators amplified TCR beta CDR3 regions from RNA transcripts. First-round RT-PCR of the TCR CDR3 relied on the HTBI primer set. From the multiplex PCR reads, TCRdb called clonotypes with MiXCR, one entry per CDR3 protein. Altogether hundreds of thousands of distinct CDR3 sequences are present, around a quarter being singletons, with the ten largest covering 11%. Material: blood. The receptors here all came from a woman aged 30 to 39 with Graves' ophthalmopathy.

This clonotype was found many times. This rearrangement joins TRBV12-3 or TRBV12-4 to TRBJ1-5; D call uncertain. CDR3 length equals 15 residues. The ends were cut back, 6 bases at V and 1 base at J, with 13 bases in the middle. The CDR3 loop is CASRREGYSNQPQHF. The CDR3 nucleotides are TGTGCCAGCAGGCGGGAGGGATACAGCAATCAGCCCCAGCATTTT.

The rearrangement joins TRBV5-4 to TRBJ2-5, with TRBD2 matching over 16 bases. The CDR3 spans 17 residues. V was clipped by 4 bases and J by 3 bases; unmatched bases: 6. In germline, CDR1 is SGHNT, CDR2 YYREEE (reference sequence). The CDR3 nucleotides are TGTGCCAGCAGCCCGGGACTAGCGGGGGGGAAGGAAGAGACCCAGTACTTC. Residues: CASSPGLAGGKEETQYF.

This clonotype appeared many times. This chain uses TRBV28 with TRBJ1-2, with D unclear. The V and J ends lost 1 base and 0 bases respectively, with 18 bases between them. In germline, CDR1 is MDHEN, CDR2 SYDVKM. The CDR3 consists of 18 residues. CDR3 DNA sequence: TGTGCCAGCAGTTTATTTCTAAGGCCAGTAGGTGCTAACTATGGCTACACCTTC. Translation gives CASSLFLRPVGANYGYTF.

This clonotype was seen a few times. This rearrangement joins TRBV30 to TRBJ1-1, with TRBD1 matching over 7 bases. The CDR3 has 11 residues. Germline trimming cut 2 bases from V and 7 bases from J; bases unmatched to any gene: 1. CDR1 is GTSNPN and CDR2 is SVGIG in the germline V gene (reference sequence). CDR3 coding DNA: TGTGCCTGGAGTAGGGGGCTTGAAGCTTTCTTT. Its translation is CAWSRGLEAFF.

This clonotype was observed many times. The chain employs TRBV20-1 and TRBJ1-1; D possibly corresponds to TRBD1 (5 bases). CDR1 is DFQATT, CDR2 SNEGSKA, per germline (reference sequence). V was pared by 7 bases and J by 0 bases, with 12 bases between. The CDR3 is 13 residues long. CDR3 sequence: CSEGTALNTEAFF. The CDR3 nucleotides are TGCAGTGAAGGGACGGCCTTGAACACTGAAGCTTTCTTT.

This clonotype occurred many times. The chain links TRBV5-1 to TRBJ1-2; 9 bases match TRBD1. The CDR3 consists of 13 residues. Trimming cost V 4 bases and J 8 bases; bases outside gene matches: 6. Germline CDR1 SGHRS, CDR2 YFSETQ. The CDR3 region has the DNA TGCGCCAGCAGCCGGACAGGGGAGCAGGGCTACACCTTC. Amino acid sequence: CASSRTGEQGYTF.

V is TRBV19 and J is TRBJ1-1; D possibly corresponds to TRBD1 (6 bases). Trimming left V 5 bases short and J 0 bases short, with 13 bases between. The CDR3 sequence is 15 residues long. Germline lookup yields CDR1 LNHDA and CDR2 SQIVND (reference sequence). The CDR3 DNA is TGTGCCAGTAGTGCGGACAGATTAATGAACACTGAAGCTTTCTTT. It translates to CASSADRLMNTEAFF.

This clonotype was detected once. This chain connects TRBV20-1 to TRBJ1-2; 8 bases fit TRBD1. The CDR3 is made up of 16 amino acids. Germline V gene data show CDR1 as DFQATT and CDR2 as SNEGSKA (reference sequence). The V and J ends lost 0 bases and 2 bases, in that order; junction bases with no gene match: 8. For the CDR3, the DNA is TGCAGTGCTAGAGACCCTCGACAGGGGCGCAACTATGGCTACACCTTC. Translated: CSARDPRQGRNYGYTF.

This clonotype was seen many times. The CDR3 region is CASRAEGAVFYGYTF. In DNA, the CDR3 is TGTGCCAGCAGGGCCGAGGGGGCTGTATTCTATGGCTACACCTTC. This chain links TRBV6-1 with TRBJ1-2; 7 bases agree with TRBD1. V was pared by 6 bases and J by 4 bases, with 11 bases of the junction left unmatched. The germline CDR1 and CDR2 sequences are MNHNS and SASEGT. This CDR3 has 15 residues.

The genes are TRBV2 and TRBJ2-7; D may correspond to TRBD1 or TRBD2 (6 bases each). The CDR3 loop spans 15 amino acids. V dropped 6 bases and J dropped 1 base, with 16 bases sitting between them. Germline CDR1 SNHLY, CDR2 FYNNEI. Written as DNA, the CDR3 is TGTGCCAGCAGCTCCCAGGGGACTGCTTCCTACGAGCAGTACTTC. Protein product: CASSSQGTASYEQYF.

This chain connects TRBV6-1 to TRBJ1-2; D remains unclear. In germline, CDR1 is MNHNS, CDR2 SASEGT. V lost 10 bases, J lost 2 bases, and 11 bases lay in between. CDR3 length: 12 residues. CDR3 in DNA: TGTGCCACAAGGGCACCGAACTATGGCTACACCTTC. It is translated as CATRAPNYGYTF.

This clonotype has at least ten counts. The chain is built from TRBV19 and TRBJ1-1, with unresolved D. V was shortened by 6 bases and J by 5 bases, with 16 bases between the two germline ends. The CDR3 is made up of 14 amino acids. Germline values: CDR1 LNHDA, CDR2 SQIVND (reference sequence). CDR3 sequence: CASSTRLGETEAFF. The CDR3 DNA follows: TGTGCCAGTAGCACCCGCTTAGGCGAAACTGAAGCTTTCTTT.

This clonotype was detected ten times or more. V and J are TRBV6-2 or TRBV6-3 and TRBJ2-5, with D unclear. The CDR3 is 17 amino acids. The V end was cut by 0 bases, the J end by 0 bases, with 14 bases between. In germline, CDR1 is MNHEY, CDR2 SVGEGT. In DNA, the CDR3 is TGTGCCAGCAGTTACTCGGGCAGTATAATGTACCAAGAGACCCAGTACTTC. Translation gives CASSYSGSIMYQETQYF.

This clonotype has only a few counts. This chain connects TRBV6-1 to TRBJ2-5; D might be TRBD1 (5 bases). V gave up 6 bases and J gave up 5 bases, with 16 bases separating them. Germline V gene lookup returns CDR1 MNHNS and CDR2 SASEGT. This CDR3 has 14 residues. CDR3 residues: CASSAGASMETQYF. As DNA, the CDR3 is TGTGCCAGCAGCGCTGGGGCTTCAATGGAGACCCAGTACTTC.

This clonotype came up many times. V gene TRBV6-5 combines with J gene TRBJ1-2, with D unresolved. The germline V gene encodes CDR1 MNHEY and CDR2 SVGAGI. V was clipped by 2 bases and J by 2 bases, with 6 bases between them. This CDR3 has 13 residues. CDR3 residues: CASSYLPNYGYTF. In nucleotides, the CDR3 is TGTGCCAGCAGTTACCTACCCAACTATGGCTACACCTTC.

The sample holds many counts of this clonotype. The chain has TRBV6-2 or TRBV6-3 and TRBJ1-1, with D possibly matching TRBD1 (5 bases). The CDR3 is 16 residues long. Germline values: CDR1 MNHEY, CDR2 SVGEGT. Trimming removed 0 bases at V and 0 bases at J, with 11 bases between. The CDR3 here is CASSYSKGRVNTEAFF. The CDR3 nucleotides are TGTGCCAGCAGTTACTCGAAGGGCAGGGTGAACACTGAAGCTTTCTTT.

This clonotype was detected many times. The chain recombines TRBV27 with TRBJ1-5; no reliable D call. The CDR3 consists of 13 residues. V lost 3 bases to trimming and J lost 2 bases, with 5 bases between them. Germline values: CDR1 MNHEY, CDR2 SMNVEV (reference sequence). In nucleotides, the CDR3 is TGTGCCAGCAGTTTTAATGGCAATCAGCCCCAGCATTTT. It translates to CASSFNGNQPQHF.

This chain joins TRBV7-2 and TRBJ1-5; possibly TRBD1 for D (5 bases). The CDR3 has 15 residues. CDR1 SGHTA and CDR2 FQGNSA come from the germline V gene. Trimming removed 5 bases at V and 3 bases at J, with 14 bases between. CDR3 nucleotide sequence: TGTGCCAGCAGCATCGTGACAGCAAACAATCAGCCCCAGCATTTT. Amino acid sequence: CASSIVTANNQPQHF.

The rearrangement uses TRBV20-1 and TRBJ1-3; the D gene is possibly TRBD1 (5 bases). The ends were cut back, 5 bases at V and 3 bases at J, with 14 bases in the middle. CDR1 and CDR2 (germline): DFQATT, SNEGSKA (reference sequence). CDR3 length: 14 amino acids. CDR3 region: CSAPPRDRGNTIYF. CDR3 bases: TGCAGTGCTCCGCCCCGGGACCGTGGAAACACCATATATTTT.